A single TCR beta chain is shown here with its context. Its target is unknown. Profiling relied on immunoSEQ multiplex PCR, and the TCRdb table lists in-frame clones only, not all of them. The data contain tens of thousands of clones, roughly 89% of them singletons. This specimen belongs to a study of OX40 agonist ivuxolimab in advanced cancers. Study outcomes and limitations: Relative to CD4+ cells, CD8+ T cells on average had more expanded clones. At doses 0.1 to 3.0 mg/kg, CD4+ and CD8+ clones expanded.

The germline V gene encodes CDR1 LNHDA and CDR2 SQIVND (reference sequence). The CDR3 consists of 13 residues. The ends were cut back, 3 bases at V and 7 bases at J, with 10 bases in the middle. This clonotype originated in an adult with an advanced solid tumor such as melanoma, head and neck, liver or kidney cancer. The starting material was CD4+ or CD8+ T cells sorted from blood, obtained in a trial of the OX40 agonist ivuxolimab. This chain links TRBV19 with TRBJ1-5; weak D call: TRBD1 (5 bases). In nucleotides, the CDR3 is TGTGCCAGTAGTATTCGGGGGGAACAGCCCCAGCATTTT. Translation gives CASSIRGEQPQHF.